These 22 T cell receptor beta chains share one sample of origin, sequenced in a study of early T cells in non-severe SARS-CoV-2 infection. TCRdb reanalysed the 5' RACE reads using MiXCR and keeps one entry per CDR3 protein. The sample records around 47,000 distinct CDR3 sequences, around 9.9% being singletons. The specimen was whole blood. Source of these receptors: an adult who was a healthcare worker with PCR-confirmed SARS-CoV-2 infection or an uninfected control (not recorded which).

In this sample, this clonotype turned up a few times. The chain joins TRBV5-1 to TRBJ1-6, with unresolved D. Germline loops: CDR1 SGHRS, CDR2 YFSETQ. This CDR3 region has 17 residues. The V end was cut by 0 bases, the J end by 6 bases, with 16 bases between. The CDR3 loop is CASSLEGGVRGNSPLHF. CDR3 sequence (DNA): TGCGCCAGCAGCTTGGAAGGTGGGGTTAGAGGTAATTCACCCCTCCACTTT.

This clonotype came up a few times. The chain couples TRBV11-1 to TRBJ2-7; maybe TRBD1 (5 bases). From germline, CDR1 is SGHAT and CDR2 FQDESV (reference sequence). CDR3 length: 16 residues. Trimming cost V 5 bases and J 1 base, with 18 bases left between them. The CDR3 bases are TGTGCCAGCAGCCTGACGGAACAGGTCCTTTCCTACGAGCAGTACTTC. Its protein is CASSLTEQVLSYEQYF.

The V gene is TRBV7-2, the J gene TRBJ2-7; maybe TRBD2 (6 bases). Trimming shortened V by 1 base and J by 4 bases, and 11 bases separated the two germline ends. Germline values: CDR1 SGHTA, CDR2 FQGNSA. There are 14 residues in the CDR3. The CDR3 DNA is TGTGCCAGCAGCTTAGGGGGGGTAGGTTACGAGCAGTACTTC. It encodes CASSLGGVGYEQYF. The variable domain in full, with the rest retrieved from reference TRBV7-2 and TRBJ2-7, is GAGVSQSPSNKVTEKGKDVELRCDPISGHTALYWYRQSLGQGLEFLIYFQGNSAPDKSGLPSDRFSAERTGGSVSTLTIQRTQQEDSAVYLCASSLGGVGYEQYFGPGTRLTVT.

The chain uses TRBV18 and TRBJ1-4; possible D gene TRBD1, 6 bases. There are 16 residues in the CDR3. V shed 3 bases and J shed 3 bases, with 14 bases lying between them. CDR1 and CDR2 from the germline V gene are KGHSH and LQKENI. CDR3 DNA sequence: TGTGCCAGCTCACCCGGACAGCCATATTCTAATGAAAAACTGTTTTTT. Residues: CASSPGQPYSNEKLFF.

This chain uses TRBV6-5 with TRBJ1-1, with D hard to call. The CDR3 runs 13 residues. Looked up from germline, CDR1 is MNHEY and CDR2 is SVGAGI. Trimming pared 9 bases from V and 2 bases from J, leaving 13 bases between. The CDR3 region is CASSKTVNTEAFF. As DNA, the CDR3 is TGTGCCAGTTCCAAGACGGTTAACACTGAAGCTTTCTTT.

This clonotype was counted at least ten times. This chain uses TRBV6-2 or TRBV6-3 with TRBJ2-2; the match to TRBD2 covers 13 bases. In germline, CDR1 is MNHEY, CDR2 SVGEGT. The CDR3 length is 17 residues. J was trimmed by 3 bases and V by 5 bases; bases with no gene match: 6. The CDR3 DNA is TGTGCCAGCAGTCCAATCGGACTAGCGGGGGACACCGGGGAGCTGTTTTTT. It encodes CASSPIGLAGDTGELFF.

Many counts were recorded for this clonotype. The chain uses TRBV4-2 and TRBJ2-7, with 10 bases that match TRBD2. Trimming removed 4 bases from V and 0 bases from J; junction bases left unmatched: 3. The CDR3 covers 15 residues. CDR1 and CDR2 from the germline V gene are LGHNA and YNFKEQ. DNA of the CDR3: TGTGCCAGCAGCCTAGGACTAGCGGTCTCCTACGAGCAGTACTTC. Protein product: CASSLGLAVSYEQYF.

This clonotype was found a few times. The chain employs TRBV3-2 and TRBJ2-7. TRBV3-2 is noted as a pseudogene. The CDR3 consists of 12 residues. The CDR3 DNA reads TGTGCCAGCAGCCAGAGGCGGTGCGAGCAGTACTTC. This sequence encodes CASSQRRCEQYF.

This clonotype was observed a few times. The chain has TRBV19 and TRBJ2-7; D gene uncertain. V lost 6 bases and J 3 bases, leaving 6 bases between the germline ends. This CDR3 is built from 11 residues. Looked up from germline, CDR1 is LNHDA and CDR2 is SQIVND (reference sequence). CDR3 protein: CASSNFYEQYF. The CDR3 DNA sequence: TGTGCCAGTAGCAACTTCTACGAGCAGTACTTC. The full variable domain, rest sourced from reference TRBV19 and TRBJ2-7, is DGGITQSPKYLFRKEGQNVTLSCEQNLNHDAMYWYRQDPGQGLRLIYYSQIVNDFQKGDIAEGYSVSREKKESFPLTVTSAQKNPTAFYLCASSNFYEQYFGPGTRLTVT.

This clonotype was seen repeatedly, ten times or more. This chain connects TRBV20-1 to TRBJ2-1, with 9 bases matching TRBD1. The CDR3 has 15 residues. Germline CDR1 is DFQATT and CDR2 is SNEGSKA (reference sequence). V dropped 5 bases and J dropped 9; count of bases not matched to a gene: 14. CDR3 nucleotide sequence: TGCAGTGCTGAACAGCCGGGACAGGGTCGCCGTGAGCAGTTCTTC. This gives the protein CSAEQPGQGRREQFF.

The V call is TRBV24-1, the J call TRBJ1-2; D call uncertain. The V gene lost 2 bases and the J gene lost 1 base, with 4 bases spanning the gap. CDR3 length: 13 amino acids. Per germline, CDR1 KGHDR and CDR2 SFDVKD. The CDR3 nucleotides are TGTGCCACCAGTGATTCAAGTAACTATGGCTACACCTTC. It encodes CATSDSSNYGYTF.

This clonotype was seen a few times. The chain recombines TRBV10-3 with TRBJ2-3, with 7 bases aligning to TRBD1. J was trimmed by 1 base and V by 3 bases; bases with no gene match: 10. This CDR3 is 17 amino acids long. CDR1 is ENHRY and CDR2 is SYGVKD in the germline V gene. Here the CDR3 reads CAISDPGVQGGTDTQYF. In nucleotides, the CDR3 is TGTGCCATCAGTGACCCCGGGGTCCAGGGGGGCACAGATACGCAGTATTTT.

This clonotype was detected only a few times. The chain carries TRBV6-2 or TRBV6-3 and TRBJ2-1, with a weak D call TRBD2 (6 bases). The V end was cut by 6 bases, the J end by 0 bases, with 15 bases between. The length of the CDR3 is 16 residues. Germline V lookup: CDR1 MNHEY, CDR2 SVGEGT. The chain's CDR3 is CASRFFLASSYNEQFF. The CDR3 DNA sequence: TGTGCCAGCAGATTTTTTCTAGCGAGCTCCTACAATGAGCAGTTCTTC.

The chain uses TRBV10-3 and TRBJ1-1, with D possibly matching TRBD1 (6 bases). Germline CDR1 ENHRY, CDR2 SYGVKD. The CDR3 contains 14 residues. Deletions cut 2 bases from V and 4 bases from J, with 11 bases between. The CDR3 DNA reads TGTGCCATCAGTGAGAGAAGGGGGATCACTGAAGCTTTCTTT. Protein sequence: CAISERRGITEAFF.

This clonotype was counted only a few times. The V and J genes are TRBV12-5 and TRBJ1-5; maybe TRBD1 (6 bases). The CDR3 contains 16 residues. Deletions cut 4 bases from V and 0 bases from J, with 13 bases between. Germline values: CDR1 LGHNT, CDR2 FRNRAP. The CDR3 spells CASGSSRQDSNQPQHF. The CDR3 DNA reads as TGTGCTAGTGGTTCCTCCAGACAGGATAGCAATCAGCCCCAGCATTTT.

This clonotype came up many times. The rearrangement joins TRBV12-3 or TRBV12-4 to TRBJ1-3, with D perhaps matching TRBD1 (6 bases). V lost 6 bases to trimming and J lost 2 bases, with 14 bases between them. CDR3 length: 15 residues. CDR3 sequence reads: CASSLQGVTGNTIYF. Written as DNA, the CDR3 is TGTGCCAGCAGCCTACAGGGAGTGACTGGAAACACCATATATTTT.

The chain joins TRBV24-1 to TRBJ2-7; the match to TRBD2 covers 7 bases. With V trimmed by 3 bases and J by 6 bases, 7 bases remained unmatched. Germline lookup yields CDR1 KGHDR and CDR2 SFDVKD. The CDR3 contains 14 residues. This chain's CDR3 is CATSDPGLVGEQYF. The CDR3 nucleotides are TGTGCCACCAGTGATCCCGGACTAGTGGGCGAGCAGTACTTC.

This clonotype was found a few times. The chain is built from TRBV9 and TRBJ1-1; no clear D gene. Trimming removed 0 bases at V and 4 bases at J, with 10 bases between. Germline V gene data show CDR1 as SGDLS and CDR2 as YYNGEE. The CDR3 length is 14 residues. The CDR3 DNA follows: TGTGCCAGCAGCGTAGATGCGGGTTTCACTGAAGCTTTCTTT. Translation: CASSVDAGFTEAFF.

This clonotype was counted between two and nine times. This chain links TRBV7-8 with TRBJ1-4, with D possibly being TRBD1 (6 bases). The CDR3 has 17 residues. CDR1 is SGHVS and CDR2 is FQNEAQ in the germline V gene. V was cut by 6 bases and J by 3 bases, with 20 bases left in between. The chain's CDR3 is CASRPRGIDSPNEKLFF. CDR3 coding DNA: TGTGCCAGCAGGCCGAGGGGGATAGACAGCCCTAATGAAAAACTGTTTTTT.

The table lists this clonotype with many counts. This rearrangement joins TRBV7-2 to TRBJ2-7; TRBD2 matches 7 bases. The CDR3 runs to 15 residues. From germline, CDR1 is SGHTA and CDR2 FQGNSA. V shed 1 base and J 0 bases; nucleotides not matched to a gene: 3. The CDR3 DNA sequence: TGTGCCAGCAGCTTAGGTAGCGGGCGCTCCTACGAGCAGTACTTC. As protein: CASSLGSGRSYEQYF.

This clonotype was observed at least ten times. This chain links TRBV4-1 with TRBJ2-1; 9 bases are a match to TRBD2. Looked up from germline, CDR1 is MGHRA and CDR2 is YSYEKL. The length of the CDR3 is 17 residues. J lost 5 bases, V lost 0 bases, and 8 bases had no gene match. The CDR3 DNA reads as TGCGCCAGCAGCCAAGAGAGGGCTAGCGGGAACGACAATGAGCAGTTCTTC. Residues: CASSQERASGNDNEQFF.

The CDR3 loop is CASSPTGGVRTEAFF. For the CDR3, the DNA is TGTGCCAGCTCGCCGACAGGGGGGGTTCGGACTGAAGCTTTCTTT. The rearrangement links TRBV18 to TRBJ1-1; 9 bases match TRBD1. The J segment lost 5 bases and the V segment lost 6 bases, leaving 10 bases of the junction unmatched. Germline CDR1 is KGHSH and CDR2 is LQKENI. This CDR3 region has 15 residues. The whole variable domain, filled in from reference TRBV18 and TRBJ1-1, reads NAGVMQNPRHLVRRRGQEARLRCSPMKGHSHVYWYRQLPEEGLKFMVYLQKENIIDESGMPKERFSAEFPKEGPSILRIQQVVRGDSAAYFCASSPTGGVRTEAFFGQGTRLTVV.